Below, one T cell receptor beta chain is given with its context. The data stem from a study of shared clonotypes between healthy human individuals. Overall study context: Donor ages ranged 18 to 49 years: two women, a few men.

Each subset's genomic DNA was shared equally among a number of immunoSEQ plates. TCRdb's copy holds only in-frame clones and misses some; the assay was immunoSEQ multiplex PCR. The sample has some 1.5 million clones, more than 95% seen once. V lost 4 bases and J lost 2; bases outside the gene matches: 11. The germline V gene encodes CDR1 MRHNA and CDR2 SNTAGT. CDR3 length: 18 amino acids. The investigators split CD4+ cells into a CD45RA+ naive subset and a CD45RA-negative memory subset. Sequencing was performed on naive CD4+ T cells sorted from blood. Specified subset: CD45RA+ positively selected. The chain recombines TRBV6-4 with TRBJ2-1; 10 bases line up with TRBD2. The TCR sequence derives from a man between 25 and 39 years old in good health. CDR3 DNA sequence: TGTGCCAGCAGTGGGGTACCTCTAGCGGGAGTCACCTACAATGAGCAGTTCTTC. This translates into CASSGVPLAGVTYNEQFF.